These 24 T cell receptor beta chains came from one sample sequenced in a study of shared clonotypes between healthy human individuals (TCRdb year 2020). Libraries were built with the immunoSEQ multiplex PCR assay. Drawn from immuneACCESS, this table holds only the in-frame rearrangements with V and J called that TCRdb kept. Clones are partly lost; checked studies trace under half to an unresolved V gene and leave the rest unexplained. In all, the sample holds 1,500,000 or so clones, and approximately 96% of those were seen once. The biggest ten clones account for approximately 1.2% of the sample. The specimen sequenced was naive CD4+ T cells sorted from blood. The cell subset or site label of this sample denotes: CD45RA+ positively selected. These TCRs come from a man under 40 in good health.

Points on this clone: The same CDR3 can be traced to other DNA sequences in this sample. The chain uses TRBV29-1 and TRBJ1-5; no reliable D call. Per germline, CDR1 SQVTM and CDR2 ANQGSEA. The CDR3 has 12 amino acids. Deletions cut 4 bases from V and 4 bases from J, with 8 bases between. CDR3 protein: CSVGQGNQPQHF. Written as DNA, the CDR3 is TGCAGCGTTGGTCAAGGGAATCAGCCCCAGCATTTT.

This chain uses TRBV19 with TRBJ2-7; TRBD2 aligns across 10 bases. J lost 2 bases, V lost 4 bases, and 5 bases had no gene match. This CDR3 is built from 15 residues. Germline assignment: CDR1 LNHDA and CDR2 SQIVND (reference sequence). The CDR3 coding sequence is TGTGCCAGTAGTACGGGAGGGACTAGCGCCTACGAGCAGTACTTC. Amino acids: CASSTGGTSAYEQYF.

The chain couples TRBV11-2 to TRBJ2-7; TRBD1 matches 8 bases. Germline CDR1 reads SGHAT; CDR2 reads FQNNGV. The CDR3 has 15 amino acids. V gave up 2 bases and J gave up 3 bases; unmatched junction bases: 6. DNA for the CDR3: TGTGCCAGCAGCTTATTTGGACAGGGTATCTACGAGCAGTACTTC. Its protein is CASSLFGQGIYEQYF.

A word on this clone: At the DNA level, this CDR3 is encoded by other sequences in the same sample as well. This sequence joins TRBV7-2 and TRBJ2-7; D gene uncertain. Trimming removed 1 base from V and 1 base from J, with 8 bases in between. CDR1 is SGHTA, CDR2 FQGNSA, per germline. The CDR3 extends over 14 amino acids. Written as DNA, the CDR3 is TGTGCCAGCAGCTTAGATCCAGCATCCTACGAGCAGTACTTC. Translating gives CASSLDPASYEQYF.

V and J are TRBV6-1 and TRBJ2-7; weak D call: TRBD1 (5 bases). Trimming left V 4 bases short and J 2 bases short, with 9 bases between. The CDR3 extends over 13 amino acids. In germline, CDR1 is MNHNS, CDR2 SASEGT. The CDR3 nucleotides read TGTGCCAGCAGTGCCTTGACAGCCTACGAGCAGTACTTC. It translates to CASSALTAYEQYF.

This chain connects TRBV19 to TRBJ2-2; D may be TRBD2 (6 bases). The V end was cut by 5 bases, the J end by 4 bases, with 14 bases between. The CDR3 is made up of 15 amino acids. Germline CDR1 reads LNHDA; CDR2 reads SQIVND (reference sequence). CDR3 sequence reads: CASSDSGEVTGELFF. The CDR3 DNA reads TGTGCCAGTAGTGATAGCGGAGAGGTCACCGGGGAGCTGTTTTTT.

The chain couples TRBV11-2 to TRBJ2-3, with 10 positions matching TRBD2. V shed 4 bases, J shed 0 bases, and the junction held 7 bases outside the gene matches. The CDR3 extends over 17 amino acids. Looked up from germline, CDR1 is SGHAT and CDR2 is FQNNGV. CDR3: CASSYRPTSGSTDTQYF. The CDR3 DNA is TGTGCCAGCAGCTACCGCCCGACTAGCGGGAGCACAGATACGCAGTATTTT.

The chain joins TRBV19 to TRBJ2-1; TRBD2 matches 8 bases. This CDR3 comprises 16 residues. Per germline, CDR1 LNHDA and CDR2 SQIVND (reference sequence). V dropped 4 bases and J dropped 3; count of bases not matched to a gene: 8. This CDR3 is CASSKKSSGHYNEQFF. DNA for the CDR3: TGTGCCAGTAGTAAGAAATCTAGCGGGCACTACAATGAGCAGTTCTTC.

The genes are TRBV4-3 and TRBJ2-7; D is perhaps TRBD2 (5 bases). This CDR3 region has 16 residues. Trimming cost V 2 bases and J 3 bases, with 17 bases left between them. The V gene's germline CDR1 is LGHNA and CDR2 YSLEER. CDR3 sequence (DNA): TGCGCCAGCAGCCAAAAGGCCAGGACTCCACTCTACGAGCAGTACTTC. Encoded protein: CASSQKARTPLYEQYF.

The chain couples TRBV5-6 to TRBJ2-1; 7 bases line up with TRBD2. In germline, CDR1 is SGHDT, CDR2 YYEEEE. V lost 4 bases and J lost 0; bases outside the gene matches: 7. The length of the CDR3 is 16 residues. The CDR3 nucleotides read TGTGCCAGCAGCCACTACCGGGACTACTCCTACAATGAGCAGTTCTTC. Its translation is CASSHYRDYSYNEQFF.

Only one count was recorded for this clone. The chain uses TRBV7-2 and TRBJ2-7, with 9 bases aligning to TRBD2. This CDR3 region has 15 residues. In germline, CDR1 is SGHTA, CDR2 FQGNSA. Germline trimming cut 3 bases from V and 5 bases from J; bases unmatched to any gene: 8. CDR3 sequence: CASSFELLAGNEQYF. DNA of the CDR3: TGTGCCAGCAGCTTTGAATTGCTAGCGGGAAACGAGCAGTACTTC.

This sequence joins TRBV5-4 and TRBJ2-7; 13 nucleotides agree with TRBD2. The CDR3 runs to 15 residues. Germline-derived CDR1 and CDR2 are SGHNT and YYREEE (reference sequence). V dropped 4 bases and J dropped 5; count of bases not matched to a gene: 6. The CDR3 region has the DNA TGTGCCAGCAGCAGGGTAGGACTAGCGGGAGACGAGCAGTACTTC. Amino acid sequence: CASSRVGLAGDEQYF.

The rearrangement uses TRBV5-1 and TRBJ2-2, with 9 bases that match TRBD2. Germline CDR1 SGHRS, CDR2 YFSETQ. The V gene end was trimmed by 4 bases and the J gene end by 5 bases; junction bases not matched to a gene: 9. The length of the CDR3 is 16 residues. This chain's CDR3 is CASSPVDAGGTGELFF. The CDR3 DNA is TGCGCCAGCAGCCCGGTGGATGCGGGAGGGACCGGGGAGCTGTTTTTT.

The genes are TRBV5-4 and TRBJ2-7, with D possibly TRBD1 on 6 matching bases. CDR3 length: 16 amino acids. Germline CDR1 and CDR2: SGHNT and YYREEE (reference sequence). Deletions cut 4 bases from V and 2 bases from J, with 19 bases between. In DNA form, the CDR3 reads TGTGCCAGCAGCCAAGATAGACGGCAGGGGCCCTACGAGCAGTACTTC. This translates into CASSQDRRQGPYEQYF.

The CDR3 bases are TGTGCCAGCAGAAGGCGGGATGAGCAGTTCTTC. Translation gives CASRRRDEQFF. The V gene is TRBV28, the J gene TRBJ2-1; a possible D gene is TRBD2 (5 bases). The CDR3 has 11 residues. CDR1 is MDHEN, CDR2 SYDVKM, per germline. V lost 6 bases and J 8 bases, leaving 8 bases between the germline ends.

The chain carries TRBV7-2 and TRBJ1-5, with unresolved D. The V end was cut by 3 bases, the J end by 5 bases, with 8 bases between. CDR1 is SGHTA and CDR2 is FQGNSA in the germline V gene. CDR3 length equals 13 residues. CDR3 in amino acids: CASSFVFDQPQHF. As DNA, the CDR3 is TGTGCCAGCAGCTTTGTATTTGATCAGCCCCAGCATTTT.

This chain joins TRBV7-9 and TRBJ2-2; D is ambiguous. The CDR3 sequence is 17 residues long. V lost 8 bases, J lost 1 base, and 20 bases lay in between. CDR1 SEHNR and CDR2 FQNEAQ come from the germline V gene (reference sequence). CDR3 sequence: CASPTGLPTGNTGELFF. The CDR3 DNA follows: TGTGCCAGCCCCACGGGCCTACCGACGGGGAACACCGGGGAGCTGTTTTTT.

The chain recombines TRBV27 with TRBJ1-4; D call uncertain. V lost 1 base and J lost 4, with 10 bases in between. The germline CDR1 and CDR2 sequences are MNHEY and SMNVEV (reference sequence). CDR3 length: 15 residues. The CDR3 nucleotides read TGTGCCAGCAGTTTATTGGGAGTTCTTAATGAAAAACTGTTTTTT. Residues: CASSLLGVLNEKLFF.

The chain has TRBV19 and TRBJ1-2, with D perhaps matching TRBD1 (5 bases). The CDR3 runs to 14 residues. V shed 5 bases and J shed 4 bases, with 14 bases lying between them. Germline assignment: CDR1 LNHDA and CDR2 SQIVND (reference sequence). The CDR3 region is CASSGKGRIYGYTF. In DNA, the CDR3 is TGTGCCAGTAGTGGGAAGGGACGGATCTATGGCTACACCTTC.

The chain has TRBV18 and TRBJ1-2, with D tentatively TRBD1 (5 bases). With 3 bases removed from V and 5 bases from J, the gap between germline ends came to 28 bases. The CDR3 is 19 amino acids. Germline V lookup: CDR1 KGHSH, CDR2 LQKENI. This chain's CDR3 is CASSPLTGPARSHNYGYTF. The CDR3 bases are TGTGCCAGCTCACCGTTAACAGGACCGGCACGGTCGCATAATTATGGCTACACCTTC.

The J gene is TRBJ2-1, the V gene TRBV5-6; 8 bases are a match to TRBD2. The trim removed 0 bases at V and 9 bases at J, leaving 11 bases unmatched. CDR1 is SGHDT, CDR2 YYEEEE, per germline. This CDR3 is built from 16 residues. The CDR3 protein is CASSLAPAGVDSEQFF. CDR3 nucleotides: TGTGCCAGCAGCTTGGCGCCAGCGGGAGTAGACAGTGAGCAGTTCTTC.

This sequence joins TRBV7-9 and TRBJ2-5; D unresolved. This CDR3 spans 13 amino acids. Deletions cut 1 base from V and 2 bases from J, with 5 bases between. Germline V CDR1 and CDR2: SEHNR, FQNEAQ (reference sequence). CDR3 residues: CASSLVDQETQYF. CDR3 bases: TGTGCCAGCAGCTTAGTAGATCAAGAGACCCAGTACTTC. The full variable domain, with the rest looked up from reference TRBV7-9 and TRBJ2-5, is DTGVSQNPRHKITKRGQNVTFRCDPISEHNRLYWYRQTLGQGPEFLTYFQNEAQLEKSRLLSDRFSAERPKGSFSTLEIQRTEQGDSAMYLCASSLVDQETQYFGPGTRLLVL.

The chain has TRBV5-8 and TRBJ1-5, with 11 bases aligning to TRBD1. Germline CDR1 and CDR2: SGHTS and YDEGEE. CDR3 length equals 17 residues. Losses at the gene ends were 4 bases for V and 5 bases for J; bases not matched to a gene: 11. The DNA of the CDR3 is TGTGCCAGCAGCAACCGGGACAGGGGGATCCGGGATCAGCCCCAGCATTTT. It codes for CASSNRDRGIRDQPQHF.

This chain uses TRBV7-2 with TRBJ2-1, with D maybe TRBD1 (5 bases). V dropped 6 bases and J dropped 2 bases, with 11 bases sitting between them. CDR1 and CDR2 (germline): SGHTA, FQGNSA. CDR3 length equals 14 residues. CDR3 coding DNA: TGTGCCAGCAGGTCAGGGTTTGCCTACAATGAGCAGTTCTTC. Protein: CASRSGFAYNEQFF.